The 28 T cell receptor beta chains reported below all come from one sample, sequenced in a study of read filtering for tumor transcriptome and immune sequencing (dated by TCRdb to 2020 to 2022). Sequenced using an Illumina HiSeq 4000. TCR libraries were built from roughly 370 ng RNA with the Immunoverse kit, using molecular barcoded adaptors covering alpha/delta and beta/gamma chains. TCRdb redid the processing of the public reads, applying fastp at Q25 and MiXCR, and retained in-frame beta chains. Rows with one shared CDR3 protein collapse into an entry with the most common genes and DNA. The sample profile shows 50,000 or so distinct CDR3 sequences; roughly 12% of them were found once. The leading ten clones occupy around 15% of the sample. Material for sequencing was a population of CD138-negative cells sorted from bone marrow. The cell subset or site label for this specimen denotes: bone marrow mononuclear cells depleted of CD138+ plasma/myeloma cells by negative magnetic selection. Receptors originate from a donor at least 40 years old with multiple myeloma.

This clonotype was detected many times. The V call is TRBV7-8, the J call TRBJ1-1; tentatively, D is TRBD1 (5 bases). Germline lookup yields CDR1 SGHVS and CDR2 FQNEAQ. The CDR3 extends over 13 amino acids. Trimming cost V 0 bases and J 8 bases, with 10 bases left between them. The CDR3 nucleotides read TGTGCCAGCAGCTTAGCGCTAGGGGAAGAAGCTTTCTTT. This sequence encodes CASSLALGEEAFF.

The rearrangement uses TRBV3-1 and TRBJ1-5; possible D gene TRBD1, 5 bases. The CDR3 runs 15 residues. V dropped 5 bases and J dropped 4 bases, with 15 bases sitting between them. Germline V gives CDR1 LGHDT, CDR2 YNNKEL (reference sequence). For the CDR3, the DNA is TGTGCCAGCAGCTGGAGGCGGGACGTTAATCAGCCCCAGCATTTT. The encoded protein is CASSWRRDVNQPQHF.

There are a few counts of this clonotype. The chain recombines TRBV28 with TRBJ2-7; D might be TRBD1 or TRBD2, each matching 7 bases. Between the trimmed V and J ends, which lost 6 bases and 3 bases, there was a span of 18 bases. CDR3 length: 15 residues. Germline V gene data show CDR1 as MDHEN and CDR2 as SYDVKM. CDR3 sequence: CASRSSGTAVYEQYF. CDR3 nucleotide sequence: TGTGCCAGCAGAAGCAGCGGGACAGCAGTCTACGAGCAGTACTTC.

This clonotype was seen at least ten times. The chain couples TRBV7-9 to TRBJ1-2, with unresolved D. The CDR3 extends over 12 amino acids. Germline V CDR1 and CDR2: SEHNR, FQNEAQ (reference sequence). Trimming shortened V by 4 bases and J by 7 bases, and 10 bases separated the two germline ends. The CDR3 DNA sequence: TGTGCCAGCAGCTCTCGTTCGGTTGGCTACACCTTC. Its protein is CASSSRSVGYTF. The whole variable domain, filled in from reference TRBV7-9 and TRBJ1-2, reads DTGVSQNPRHKITKRGQNVTFRCDPISEHNRLYWYRQTLGQGPEFLTYFQNEAQLEKSRLLSDRFSAERPKGSFSTLEIQRTEQGDSAMYLCASSSRSVGYTFGSGTRLTVV.

This clonotype was detected many times. This chain uses TRBV29-1 with TRBJ2-5, with 14 bases lining up with TRBD2. The CDR3 sequence is 18 residues long. Germline CDR1 SQVTM, CDR2 ANQGSEA. J gave up 5 bases and V 6 bases, and 17 bases lay outside the gene matches. CDR3 nucleotides: TGCAGCGTCCTTCGGCAGAAGACTAGCGGGGGGGCCGGTGAGACCCAGTACTTC. This codes for CSVLRQKTSGGAGETQYF. Variable domain in full (rest from reference TRBV29-1 and TRBJ2-5): SAVISQKPSRDICQRGTSLTIQCQVDSQVTMMFWYRQQPGQSLTLIATANQGSEATYESGFVIDKFPISRPNLTFSTLTVSNMSPEDSSIYLCSVLRQKTSGGAGETQYFGPGTRLLVL.

Ten or more counts support this clonotype. CDR3 sequence: CASSQDSGLAGVNEQFF. The DNA for the CDR3 is TGTGCCAGCAGCCAAGACTCGGGACTAGCGGGGGTTAATGAGCAGTTCTTC. The V gene is TRBV3-1, the J gene TRBJ2-1; 14 bases map to TRBD2. The V gene end was trimmed by 0 bases and the J gene end by 7 bases; junction bases not matched to a gene: 5. Germline V lookup: CDR1 LGHDT, CDR2 YNNKEL (reference sequence). This CDR3 spans 17 amino acids.

Note on this clonotype: Possible read error: a much larger clone is one base away. V gene TRBV12-3 or TRBV12-4 combines with J gene TRBJ2-5, with D possibly TRBD1 on 6 matching bases. The CDR3 loop spans 14 amino acids. CDR3 protein: CASSLDPPRGTQHF. The CDR3 nucleotides are TGTGCCAGCAGTTTAGACCCCCCGAGGGGGACCCAGCACTTC.

This clonotype was counted a few times. J is TRBJ2-5 and V is TRBV5-4; possibly TRBD1 for D (6 bases). This CDR3 contains 14 residues. Germline values: CDR1 SGHNT, CDR2 YYREEE (reference sequence). Trimming stripped 1 base from V and 2 bases from J, with 9 bases between. The CDR3: CASSLNGQQETQYF. DNA of the CDR3: TGTGCCAGCAGCTTGAATGGACAGCAAGAGACCCAGTACTTC.

This clonotype was seen at least ten times. One end of the junction does not line up with germline, which may come from a read error. V and J are TRBV7-7 and TRBJ2-3, with D possibly TRBD1 on 5 matching bases. The CDR3 is 15 residues long. CDR1 and CDR2 from the germline V gene are SSHAT and FNYEAQ (reference sequence). Here the CDR3 DNA reads TGTGCTAGCAGCCAAGGGGTATCAAATACAGATACGCAGTATTTT. This gives the protein CASSQGVSNTDTQYF.

This clonotype turned up a few times. V usage is TRBV6-1 and J usage is TRBJ2-4; D not certain. The CDR3 has 13 amino acids. Trimming shortened V by 1 base and J by 5 bases, and 6 bases separated the two germline ends. Per the germline V gene, CDR1 is MNHNS and CDR2 is SASEGT. The CDR3 DNA is TGTGCCAGCAGTGAAGGGGCACAAAACATTCAGTACTTC. It translates to CASSEGAQNIQYF.

Many counts were recorded for this clonotype. The chain carries TRBV7-9 and TRBJ1-4, with D hard to call. V was trimmed by 4 bases and J by 0 bases, leaving 9 bases between them. The CDR3 is 15 amino acids. CDR1 and CDR2 (germline): SEHNR, FQNEAQ (reference sequence). CDR3 in DNA: TGTGCCAGCAGCTCTCAGCCCACAACTAATGAAAAACTGTTTTTT. It encodes CASSSQPTTNEKLFF. The variable domain in full, with the rest retrieved from reference TRBV7-9 and TRBJ1-4, is DTGVSQNPRHKITKRGQNVTFRCDPISEHNRLYWYRQTLGQGPEFLTYFQNEAQLEKSRLLSDRFSAERPKGSFSTLEIQRTEQGDSAMYLCASSSQPTTNEKLFFGSGTQLSVL.

Notes on this clonotype: Given a much more abundant clone one base away, this may be a read error. The chain recombines TRBV12-3 or TRBV12-4 with TRBJ1-1, with D tentatively TRBD1 (5 bases). The ends were cut back, 6 bases at V and 5 bases at J, with 16 bases in the middle. The CDR3 has 14 amino acids. In DNA form, the CDR3 reads TGTGCCAGCAGCTCAGGCAGGGCGCGAACTGAAGCTTTCTTT. Translation: CASSSGRARTEAFF.

This clonotype was recorded many times. The chain carries TRBV2 and TRBJ2-1; D is perhaps TRBD2 (5 bases). The CDR3 covers 15 residues. V was clipped by 9 bases and J by 0 bases, with 15 bases between them. CDR1 and CDR2 (germline): SNHLY, FYNNEI. CDR3 in amino acids: CAREIGMSSYNEQFF. Written as DNA, the CDR3 is TGTGCCAGAGAGATCGGGATGAGCTCCTACAATGAGCAGTTCTTC. Filled out from reference TRBV2 and TRBJ2-1, the complete variable domain reads EPEVTQTPSHQVTQMGQEVILRCVPISNHLYFYWYRQILGQKVEFLVSFYNNEISEKSEIFDDQFSVERPDGSNFTLKIRSTKLEDSAMYFCAREIGMSSYNEQFFGPGTRLTVL.

The rearrangement links TRBV12-3 or TRBV12-4 to TRBJ1-5; TRBD1 is a possible D gene (6 bases). The V end lost 7 bases, the J end lost 5 bases, and 12 bases lay between the germline ends. CDR3 length: 13 amino acids. The DNA for the CDR3 is TGTGCCAGCACCCGCAGGGGAGATCAGCCCCAGCATTTT. As protein: CASTRRGDQPQHF.

The table lists this clonotype with a few counts. Since a much larger clone is just one base distant, this may be a read error. The V call is TRBV18, the J call TRBJ2-3; D is ambiguous. The CDR3 contains 12 residues. CDR1 is KGHSH, CDR2 LQKENI, per germline. Trimming took 3 bases from V and 6 from J, leaving 7 bases between them. The CDR3 spells CASSPNPDTQYF. DNA for the CDR3: TGTGCCAGCTCACCTAACCCGGATACGCAGTATTTT.

This clonotype occurred many times. The chain links TRBV7-6 to TRBJ2-1; 8 nucleotides line up with TRBD2. Germline V CDR1 and CDR2: SGHVS, FNYEAQ. The CDR3 has 13 amino acids. V was clipped by 4 bases and J by 9 bases; unmatched bases: 5. Here the CDR3 DNA reads TGTGCCAGCAGCTCTGGACTAGCCCCTGAGCAGTTCTTC. This translates into CASSSGLAPEQFF.

For this clonotype: A read error is possible here, since a much larger clone lies one base away. As the CDR3 is not closed by the conserved phenylalanine or tryptophan, this likely results from a read error. The CDR3 DNA sequence: TGCAGTGCCTTAGGGGATTGGGAGCGCGAGCAGTACTCC. Amino acid sequence: CSALGDWEREQYS. The rearrangement joins TRBV20-1 to TRBJ2-7; perhaps D is TRBD1 or TRBD2 (5 bases each). The V end lost 6 bases, the J end lost 6 bases, and 18 bases lay between the germline ends. Germline CDR1 DFQATT, CDR2 SNEGSKA (reference sequence). The CDR3 loop spans 13 amino acids.

This clonotype was recorded at least ten times. The chain has TRBV18 and TRBJ1-4, with TRBD1 identical over 7 bases. V gave up 6 bases and J gave up 7 bases; unmatched junction bases: 8. Germline V gene sequence: CDR1 KGHSH, CDR2 LQKENI. The CDR3 covers 14 residues. CDR3 sequence (DNA): TGTGCCAGCTCTCTGAGACAGGGAATTGAAAAACTGTTTTTT. It encodes CASSLRQGIEKLFF.

The table lists this clonotype with many counts. The chain is built from TRBV6-5 and TRBJ1-1; TRBD1 might be the D (5 bases). This CDR3 comprises 15 residues. CDR1 and CDR2 from the germline V gene are MNHEY and SVGAGI. Trimming stripped 7 bases from V and 0 bases from J, with 15 bases between. CDR3 loop: CASNFGIQVNTEAFF. In DNA, the CDR3 is TGTGCCAGCAATTTTGGGATACAGGTGAACACTGAAGCTTTCTTT.

This clonotype was seen many times. V gene TRBV20-1 combines with J gene TRBJ2-3; D perhaps matches TRBD2 (5 bases). The CDR3 length is 11 residues. From germline, CDR1 is DFQATT and CDR2 SNEGSKA (reference sequence). V was shortened by 6 bases and J by 8 bases, with 12 bases between the two germline ends. CDR3 in amino acids: CSAPRAGTQYF. CDR3 DNA sequence: TGCAGTGCGCCGAGGGCAGGTACGCAGTATTTT.

The sample holds many counts of this clonotype. The rearrangement joins TRBV3-1 to TRBJ2-1, with TRBD2 matching 9 bases. Trimming took 0 bases from V and 3 from J; bases not matched to a gene: 3. CDR1 and CDR2 (germline): LGHDT, YNNKEL (reference sequence). The CDR3 sequence is 16 residues long. The CDR3 nucleotides read TGTGCCAGCAGCCAAGATCGCGGGGGGGACTACAATGAGCAGTTCTTC. This sequence encodes CASSQDRGGDYNEQFF.

This clonotype has only one observation. Its ends do not fully match the called genes, so a read error is possible. This chain connects TRBV7-9 to TRBJ1-3; unclear D gene. The CDR3 extends over 16 amino acids. CDR1 is SEHNR and CDR2 is FQNEAQ in the germline V gene (reference sequence). This chain's CDR3 is CASSPVSAQTGNTICF. Here the CDR3 DNA reads TGTGCCAGCAGCCCCGTATCGGCACAGACTGGAAACACCATATGTTTT.

This clonotype has a count of ten or more. The chain combines TRBV3-1 with TRBJ1-4; 7 nucleotides match TRBD1. CDR1 and CDR2 (germline): LGHDT, YNNKEL (reference sequence). V gave up 4 bases and J gave up 4 bases; unmatched junction bases: 3. The CDR3 covers 14 residues. CDR3 coding DNA: TGTGCCAGCAGCCCGGACAGGCTTAATGAAAAACTGTTTTTT. As protein: CASSPDRLNEKLFF.

The table lists this clonotype with a few counts. At one of its ends the junction is not consistent with the germline gene, which may arise from a read error. The chain is built from TRBV4-1 and TRBJ2-2; the D gene is possibly TRBD2 (6 bases). Germline CDR1 MGHRA, CDR2 YSYEKL. The CDR3 is made up of 17 amino acids. CDR3 protein: CASSLRIGSSNTWELFF. The DNA for the CDR3 is TGCGCCAGCAGCCTCCGAATCGGGAGTTCGAACACCTGGGAGCTGTTTTTT.

This clonotype was counted many times. The rearrangement joins TRBV7-9 to TRBJ2-4; 9 nucleotides line up with TRBD1. V lost 8 bases, J lost 5 bases, and 10 bases stayed unmatched. The length of the CDR3 is 15 residues. The germline gives CDR1 SEHNR, CDR2 FQNEAQ (reference sequence). The CDR3 DNA sequence: TGTGCCAGCGGGCTGAGGGACAGGGATCAAAACATTCAGTACTTC. This codes for CASGLRDRDQNIQYF. The full variable domain, with the rest looked up from reference TRBV7-9 and TRBJ2-4, is DTGVSQNPRHKITKRGQNVTFRCDPISEHNRLYWYRQTLGQGPEFLTYFQNEAQLEKSRLLSDRFSAERPKGSFSTLEIQRTEQGDSAMYLCASGLRDRDQNIQYFGAGTRLSVL.

Note on this clonotype: A much larger clone differs from this one at a single base, so this may be a read error. The V and J genes are TRBV5-1 and TRBJ1-4, with D perhaps TRBD1 (5 bases). Germline CDR1 is SGHRS and CDR2 is YFSETQ. V gave up 5 bases and J gave up 10 bases, with 18 bases separating them. CDR3 length: 14 residues. CDR3 nucleotide sequence: TGCGCCAGCAGTTCCTCGGGAGGGGAGGCAAAACTGTTTTTT. The encoded protein is CASSSSGGEAKLFF.

This clonotype was counted many times. The chain has TRBV28 and TRBJ2-3, with 8 bases fitting TRBD2. J lost 0 bases, V lost 8 bases, and 1 base had no gene match. Germline CDR1 is MDHEN and CDR2 is SYDVKM. The CDR3 has 13 residues. CDR3 sequence: CASSSGSTDTQYF. CDR3 nucleotide sequence: TGTGCCAGCTCTAGCGGGAGCACAGATACGCAGTATTTT.

This clonotype has ten or more counts. This rearrangement joins TRBV3-1 to TRBJ2-6; 8 bases are shared with TRBD1. Germline V CDR1 and CDR2: LGHDT, YNNKEL (reference sequence). With 1 base clipped from V and 2 bases from J, the junction kept 10 bases outside the gene matches. The CDR3 covers 19 residues. The CDR3, as DNA: TGTGCCAGCAGCCAAGGGTACAGGGGGATTCCTCCTGGGGCCAACGTCCTGACTTTC. Its translation: CASSQGYRGIPPGANVLTF.